This T cell receptor (beta chain) was sequenced for a study of tumor and adjacent non-tumor tissue in lung cancer. As for the study in general: Patients were aged roughly 30 to 76, 9 to 10 men and about five women, stage I to III.

Points from the study as a whole: Top 100 clones took a larger repertoire share in normal lung.

RNA was extracted from bulk tissue without any cell sorting. More than 3 cm separated this lung sample from the edge of the tumor. TCRbeta libraries were built with three rounds of nested PCR, modified from ARM-PCR. MiXCR was run by TCRdb on the multiplex PCR reads, yielding one entry per CDR3 protein. The data show tens of thousands of distinct CDR3 sequences, roughly 75% seen once. Germline V gives CDR1 SQVTM, CDR2 ANQGSEA. Trimming pared 4 bases from V and 5 bases from J, leaving 20 bases between. The CDR3 has 15 residues. This clonotype has a handful of counts. Its antigen is currently unknown. With a much larger clone just one base away, this may be a read error.

The source is a woman aged 45 to 65 with non-small cell lung cancer. This chain links TRBV29-1 with TRBJ2-5; D unresolved. The sample consisted of distant non-tumor lung tissue. As DNA, the CDR3 is TGCAGCGTTGTTCACGGTAGCAGGAATGGGGAGACCCAGTACTTC. Protein product: CSVVHGSRNGETQYF.